The 30 T cell receptor beta chains below were found in one sample sequenced in a study of cytomegalovirus exposure and HLA in healthy donors. The PCR had 60 Vbeta and 13 Jbeta primers. Clones were read by immunoSEQ multiplex PCR, and TCRdb kept only the in-frame ones, dropping some. This table has roughly 250,000 clones, just under 85% appearing once. Sequencing was carried out using PBMCs. The receptors derive from a woman in her thirties or forties in good health and CMV-seropositive.

The CDR3, as DNA: TGTGCCAGCAGCTTGCTCGTCCTAGCGGGAGATGGGGAGACCCAGTACTTC. Protein sequence: CASSLLVLAGDGETQYF. The chain links TRBV5-8 to TRBJ2-5, with 10 bases aligning to TRBD2. Germline CDR1 SGHTS, CDR2 YDEGEE. CDR3 length equals 17 residues. Germline trimming cut 1 base from V and 5 bases from J; bases unmatched to any gene: 11.

V gene TRBV19 combines with J gene TRBJ1-4, with D tentatively TRBD1 (6 bases). Trimming took off 9 bases at V and 4 bases at J, with 12 bases between the two ends. This CDR3 is built from 13 residues. Germline assignment: CDR1 LNHDA and CDR2 SQIVND (reference sequence). The CDR3 nucleotides read TGTGCCAGCGAGACAGGACTTAATGAAAAACTGTTTTTT. It is translated as CASETGLNEKLFF.

This chain connects TRBV6-5 to TRBJ2-7, with D perhaps TRBD2 (5 bases). CDR3 length: 15 amino acids. CDR1 and CDR2 (germline): MNHEY, SVGAGI. Between the trimmed V and J ends, which lost 6 bases and 7 bases, there was a span of 22 bases. CDR3 coding DNA: TGTGCCAGCAGCCCAGACTACTCCACTACGTGGGAGCAGTACTTC. This translates into CASSPDYSTTWEQYF.

The chain links TRBV6-5 to TRBJ2-5; D gene uncertain. The DNA end lines up better with TRBJ2-7; the J call may be wrong. The CDR3 extends over 15 amino acids. Germline loops: CDR1 MNHEY, CDR2 SVGAGI. The CDR3 DNA sequence: TGTGCCAGCAGTTACAGTCTGTCGCCCTGGGGCGAGCAGTACTTC. Translated, it gives CASSYSLSPWGEQYF.

The chain carries TRBV30 and TRBJ2-1; 8 bases line up with TRBD2. Unmatched junction bases numbered 2, after V lost 2 bases and J lost 2 bases. The CDR3 totals 14 residues. The germline CDR1 and CDR2 sequences are GTSNPN and SVGIG (reference sequence). CDR3 nucleotide sequence: TGTGCCTGGAGTACGGGAGGGACCTACAATGAGCAGTTCTTC. This gives the protein CAWSTGGTYNEQFF.

This clone was seen a handful of times. The chain is built from TRBV19 and TRBJ1-5; possibly TRBD1 for D (5 bases). Germline V lookup: CDR1 LNHDA, CDR2 SQIVND (reference sequence). The CDR3 runs 14 residues. V was clipped by 0 bases and J by 2 bases, with 5 bases between them. This CDR3 is CASSIDRGNQPQHF. The CDR3 DNA reads as TGTGCCAGTAGTATAGACAGGGGCAATCAGCCCCAGCATTTT.

The chain has TRBV7-9 and TRBJ2-3; D possibly corresponds to TRBD2 (5 bases). Germline values: CDR1 SEHNR, CDR2 FQNEAQ (reference sequence). This CDR3 is built from 15 residues. Between the trimmed V and J ends, which lost 2 bases and 0 bases, there was a span of 9 bases. Written as DNA, the CDR3 is TGTGCCAGCAGCTTATCAGGCGGGAGCACAGATACGCAGTATTTT. Its translation is CASSLSGGSTDTQYF.

V gene TRBV6-5 combines with J gene TRBJ2-7; 9 bases agree with TRBD1. Germline CDR1 MNHEY, CDR2 SVGAGI. The CDR3 extends over 16 amino acids. J was trimmed by 0 bases and V by 4 bases; bases with no gene match: 7. This CDR3 reads CASSSQGAKSSYEQYF. For the CDR3, the DNA is TGTGCCAGCAGTTCACAGGGGGCGAAAAGCTCCTACGAGCAGTACTTC.

The chain links TRBV29-1 to TRBJ2-5; TRBD2 matches 10 bases. Germline V gene data show CDR1 as SQVTM and CDR2 as ANQGSEA. The CDR3 length is 13 residues. J lost 5 bases, V lost 6 bases, and 6 bases had no gene match. The CDR3 region is CSVSGLAAETQYF. The CDR3 bases are TGCAGCGTGTCCGGACTAGCGGCGGAGACCCAGTACTTC.

The chain couples TRBV25-1 to TRBJ1-2, with 7 bases identical to TRBD1. Germline V gene sequence: CDR1 MGHDK, CDR2 SYGVNS. The V segment lost 6 bases and the J segment 0 bases; nucleotides outside the gene matches: 10. The CDR3 is made up of 16 amino acids. The CDR3 sequence is CASSPSKQGANYGYTF. The CDR3 nucleotides are TGTGCCAGCAGCCCGAGCAAGCAGGGGGCTAACTATGGCTACACCTTC.

J is TRBJ2-1 and V is TRBV7-8; 10 bases map to TRBD2. Germline V gene lookup returns CDR1 SGHVS and CDR2 FQNEAQ. The ends lost 5 bases at V and 6 bases at J; junction bases unmatched: 10. The CDR3 sequence is 16 residues long. CDR3 sequence (DNA): TGTGCCAGCAGCCTGGTAGCGGGAGGCATTTTCAATGAGCAGTTCTTC. Its protein product is CASSLVAGGIFNEQFF.

The V call is TRBV27, the J call TRBJ2-1, with D maybe TRBD2 (5 bases). V gave up 4 bases and J gave up 1 base, with 8 bases separating them. This CDR3 contains 14 residues. Germline values: CDR1 MNHEY, CDR2 SMNVEV (reference sequence). In nucleotides, the CDR3 is TGTGCCAGCAGTTATGGACTGTCCTACAATGAGCAGTTCTTC. Translated: CASSYGLSYNEQFF.

The CDR3 sequence: CASSLTSSGIHEQYF. CDR3 coding DNA: TGTGCCAGCAGTTTAACATCTAGCGGGATCCACGAGCAGTACTTC. J is TRBJ2-7 and V is TRBV28, with 9 bases that match TRBD2. The trim removed 2 bases at V and 5 bases at J, leaving 7 bases unmatched. Germline assignment: CDR1 MDHEN and CDR2 SYDVKM. This CDR3 is 15 amino acids long.

V gene TRBV7-8 combines with J gene TRBJ2-7; 12 bases fit TRBD2. Germline lookup yields CDR1 SGHVS and CDR2 FQNEAQ. This CDR3 is 16 amino acids long. Unmatched junction bases numbered 4, after V lost 0 bases and J lost 4 bases. Here the CDR3 DNA reads TGTGCCAGCAGCTTAGCTCGGACTAGCGGGAAGTACGAGCAGTACTTC. It is translated as CASSLARTSGKYEQYF.

V and J are TRBV2 and TRBJ2-1, with TRBD1 matching 9 bases. The CDR3 spans 13 residues. From germline, CDR1 is SNHLY and CDR2 FYNNEI. V lost 2 bases and J lost 11; bases outside the gene matches: 4. CDR3 in amino acids: CASSESGTGQQFF. The DNA of the CDR3 is TGTGCCAGCAGTGAAAGTGGGACAGGGCAGCAGTTCTTC.

The chain has TRBV6-1 and TRBJ2-1; 11 bases line up with TRBD2. CDR1 is MNHNS and CDR2 is SASEGT in the germline V gene. This CDR3 region has 14 residues. J was trimmed by 7 bases and V by 7 bases; bases with no gene match: 6. In DNA form, the CDR3 reads TGTGCCAGCATCCGGACTAGCGGGTTGAATGAGCAGTTCTTC. Protein: CASIRTSGLNEQFF.

In regard to this clone: One junction end disagrees with the germline gene, perhaps due to a read error. V is TRBV6-1 and J is TRBJ2-4; unclear D gene. The CDR3 consists of 15 residues. In germline, CDR1 is MNHNS, CDR2 SASEGT. CDR3 bases: TGTGCCAGCAGTGAAAATTGGTCCGTCAAAAACAGTCAGTACTTC. Its translation is CASSENWSVKNSQYF.

This clone was seen more than once but under ten times. The chain employs TRBV4-3 and TRBJ1-3, with TRBD1 matching 7 bases. With V trimmed by 4 bases and J by 1 base, 10 bases remained unmatched. Germline V gene lookup returns CDR1 LGHNA and CDR2 YSLEER. CDR3 length: 17 residues. CDR3 amino acids: CASSRDPGQTSGNTIYF. In nucleotides, the CDR3 is TGCGCCAGCAGCCGGGACCCGGGACAGACTTCTGGAAACACCATATATTTT.

DNA for the CDR3: TGTGCCAGCAGCAAGGCGACAGTTGGCTACACCTTC. It specifies CASSKATVGYTF. The chain has TRBV21-1 and TRBJ1-2; the DNA was not used to check the table's D call, TRBD1. TRBV21-1 is reported as a pseudogene. The CDR3 contains 12 residues.

J is TRBJ2-3 and V is TRBV6-5; possible D gene TRBD2, 7 bases. Trimming pared 6 bases from V and 4 bases from J, leaving 11 bases between. The CDR3 extends over 13 amino acids. Germline CDR1 MNHEY, CDR2 SVGAGI. CDR3 sequence reads: CASRRGRADTQYF. CDR3 in DNA: TGTGCCAGCAGGAGGGGGAGGGCAGATACGCAGTATTTT.

As DNA, the CDR3 is TGTGCCAGCAGCTTGGTCGTCCCCGGAGGAACCTACAATGAGCAGTTCTTC. The encoded protein is CASSLVVPGGTYNEQFF. The V and J genes are TRBV5-4 and TRBJ2-1; TRBD2 might be the D (5 bases). Germline lookup yields CDR1 SGHNT and CDR2 YYREEE (reference sequence). V gave up 0 bases and J gave up 2 bases, with 15 bases separating them. There are 17 residues in the CDR3.

The V gene is TRBV5-6, the J gene TRBJ2-2; 7 nucleotides match TRBD2. V dropped 4 bases and J dropped 6; count of bases not matched to a gene: 6. The length of the CDR3 is 14 residues. Germline CDR1 SGHDT, CDR2 YYEEEE. This chain's CDR3 is CASSNGGRAGELFF. The CDR3 bases are TGTGCCAGCAGCAATGGCGGGAGAGCCGGGGAGCTGTTTTTT.

The chain joins TRBV5-1 to TRBJ2-7; 8 bases align to TRBD1. V lost 4 bases to trimming and J lost 0 bases; unmatched junction nucleotides: 12. The CDR3 extends over 17 amino acids. Germline CDR1 and CDR2: SGHRS and YFSETQ. The CDR3 nucleotides read TGCGCCAGCAGCCCTATATCAGGGGGCCCTATCTCCTACGAGCAGTACTTC. Protein: CASSPISGGPISYEQYF.

This chain uses TRBV19 with TRBJ1-2, with D possibly TRBD1 on 5 matching bases. Germline V CDR1 and CDR2: LNHDA, SQIVND (reference sequence). The CDR3 runs 11 residues. V was trimmed by 7 bases and J by 8 bases, leaving 11 bases between them. The CDR3 loop is CASTQGKGYTF. Here the CDR3 DNA reads TGTGCCAGTACCCAGGGAAAAGGCTACACCTTC.

The sample holds a few counts of this clone. This rearrangement joins TRBV6-1 to TRBJ1-5; 7 positions agree with TRBD1. Losses at the gene ends were 5 bases for V and 4 bases for J; bases not matched to a gene: 5. The CDR3 consists of 14 residues. Per the germline V gene, CDR1 is MNHNS and CDR2 is SASEGT. The chain's CDR3 is CASSRQGENQPQHF. CDR3 coding DNA: TGTGCCAGCAGTCGGCAGGGGGAAAATCAGCCCCAGCATTTT.

V and J are TRBV11-2 and TRBJ1-5, with D maybe TRBD1 (5 bases). Trimming removed 5 bases at V and 2 bases at J, with 16 bases between. From germline, CDR1 is SGHAT and CDR2 FQNNGV. The CDR3 length is 16 residues. The CDR3 DNA reads as TGTGCCAGCAGCGCCCTGGGGGGATTGGGCAATCAGCCCCAGCATTTT. It translates to CASSALGGLGNQPQHF.

The V gene is TRBV9, the J gene TRBJ1-1, with TRBD1 identical over 12 bases. With V trimmed by 5 bases and J by 4 bases, 6 bases remained unmatched. Germline values: CDR1 SGDLS, CDR2 YYNGEE. The CDR3 totals 15 residues. The CDR3 bases are TGTGCCAGCAGGCCCGGGACAGGGGGCTTCACTGAAGCTTTCTTT. Residues: CASRPGTGGFTEAFF.

The chain has TRBV25-1 and TRBJ2-1, with 9 bases aligning to TRBD2. This CDR3 spans 15 amino acids. CDR1 and CDR2 (germline): MGHDK, SYGVNS. With 2 bases clipped from V and 2 bases from J, the junction kept 1 base outside the gene matches. The CDR3, as DNA: TGTGCCAGCAGTGAAGCGGGAGGGCCCTACAATGAGCAGTTCTTC. As protein: CASSEAGGPYNEQFF.

The chain has TRBV25-1 and TRBJ2-2; D is unresolved. CDR1 is MGHDK, CDR2 SYGVNS, per germline. The CDR3 consists of 15 residues. V was pared by 3 bases and J by 0 bases, with 8 bases between. In nucleotides, the CDR3 is TGTGCCAGCAGTGATCTGGGCCCGAACACCGGGGAGCTGTTTTTT. Residues: CASSDLGPNTGELFF.

This rearrangement joins TRBV4-2 to TRBJ1-5; tentative D call: TRBD1 (6 bases). The V end was cut by 1 base, the J end by 9 bases, with 19 bases between. From germline, CDR1 is LGHNA and CDR2 YNFKEQ. The CDR3 is made up of 16 amino acids. The CDR3 is CASSQAADLGQGPQHF. For the CDR3, the DNA is TGTGCCAGCAGCCAAGCAGCTGATTTGGGACAAGGGCCCCAGCATTTT.